Listed here is a single T cell receptor (beta chain). The antigen is not known. The data belong to a study of vaccination effects on CD4 cells after COVID-19. The repertoire was sequenced with immunoSEQ multiplex PCR; TCRdb's copy has only in-frame clones and lacks some. Among approximately 29,000 clones, over 70% were seen once, and the ten largest hold about 10%. Study-level findings and limits: By a late point after vaccination, infection- and vaccine-induced clones had shrunk markedly through clonal contraction.

CDR1 SGHRS and CDR2 YFSETQ come from the germline V gene. The germline V and J ends were trimmed by 4 bases and 4 bases, with 14 bases remaining between them. The CDR3 sequence is 14 residues long. Prior to sequencing, the ViraFEST assay stimulated PBMC with viral peptide pools, which expanded the antigen-specific CD4+ T cells. Culturing for approximately 10 days preceded CD4+ T cell isolation. The vaccine given was either BNT162b2 or mRNA-1273, in two doses. This TCR derives from a human donor who received a COVID-19 vaccine. The chain is built from TRBV5-1 and TRBJ1-1; TRBD1 is a possible D gene (5 bases). The sample in question was CD4+ T cells from PBMCs cultured with HCoV-NL63 spike peptides, obtained after COVID-19 vaccination. CDR3 region: CASSGGGSGTEAFF. The CDR3 region has the DNA TGCGCCAGCAGCGGGGGGGGTAGCGGCACTGAAGCTTTCTTT.